The 9 T cell receptor beta chains in this list originate from one sample, sequenced in a study of blood T cell repertoires in COVID-19. Clones were sequenced by immunoSEQ multiplex PCR, and TCRdb holds only the in-frame ones, with some missing. The table includes some 120,000 clones, about four fifths detected once. The sequencing sample was made of peripheral blood. These receptor sequences come from a woman younger than 45 who had recovered from COVID-19.

V usage is TRBV6-6 and J usage is TRBJ1-5; a possible D gene is TRBD1 (6 bases). This CDR3 has 15 residues. Germline CDR1 reads MNHNY; CDR2 reads SVGAGI (reference sequence). V dropped 0 bases and J dropped 9 bases, with 15 bases sitting between them. CDR3 in amino acids: CASSYSSGDMGPQHF. CDR3 nucleotide sequence: TGTGCCAGCAGTTACTCGTCAGGGGATATGGGGCCCCAGCATTTT.

V is TRBV19 and J is TRBJ1-2; 11 bases match TRBD1. With 5 bases clipped from V and 8 bases from J, the junction kept 10 bases outside the gene matches. Germline assignment: CDR1 LNHDA and CDR2 SQIVND (reference sequence). This CDR3 contains 15 residues. CDR3 region: CASSFGQGAAEGYTF. The CDR3, as DNA: TGTGCCAGTAGTTTCGGACAGGGGGCGGCGGAGGGCTACACCTTC.

The chain combines TRBV5-1 with TRBJ2-1; TRBD2 matches 14 bases. The CDR3 runs to 18 residues. Germline V gene sequence: CDR1 SGHRS, CDR2 YFSETQ. Losses at the gene ends were 0 bases for V and 7 bases for J; bases not matched to a gene: 9. The CDR3 DNA reads as TGCGCCAGCAGCTTGGCCTCCGGGACTAGCGGGAGAAGTAATGAGCAGTTCTTC. Its protein product is CASSLASGTSGRSNEQFF.

This clone was seen just once. This chain links TRBV3-1 (or the pseudogene TRBV3-2) with TRBJ2-5; D not certain. Per the germline V gene, CDR1 is LGHDT and CDR2 is YNNKEL (reference sequence). V lost 0 bases and J 13 bases, leaving 12 bases between the germline ends. CDR3 length: 12 amino acids. In DNA form, the CDR3 reads TGTGCCAGCAGCCAAGATCTGACTCGTCCGTACTTC. It translates to CASSQDLTRPYF.

The chain links TRBV10-3 to TRBJ1-2; no reliable D call. The CDR3 runs to 13 residues. V was pared by 5 bases and J by 2 bases, with 9 bases between. Per germline, CDR1 ENHRY and CDR2 SYGVKD. The CDR3 protein is CAISPSQNYGYTF. CDR3 bases: TGTGCCATCAGTCCTTCTCAGAACTATGGCTACACCTTC.

The V call is TRBV11-2, the J call TRBJ2-1, with TRBD2 matching 10 bases. The ends lost 0 bases at V and 2 bases at J; junction bases unmatched: 7. This CDR3 is 18 amino acids long. Germline-derived CDR1 and CDR2 are SGHAT and FQNNGV. CDR3 in DNA: TGTGCCAGCAGCTTAGATATGATAGCGGGAGGTCCCTACAATGAGCAGTTCTTC. The encoded protein is CASSLDMIAGGPYNEQFF.

J is TRBJ2-1 and V is TRBV21-1; the table's D call TRBD2 went unverified against the DNA. TRBV21-1 is flagged as a pseudogene. The CDR3 has 19 residues. CDR3 DNA sequence: TGTGCCAGCAGCACCCGGCGGAGGGTAGCGGGCCACTCCTACAATGAGCAGTTCTTC. As protein: CASSTRRRVAGHSYNEQFF.

The rearrangement uses TRBV9 and TRBJ1-6, with 8 bases aligning to TRBD1. The V gene end was trimmed by 4 bases and the J gene end by 7 bases; junction bases not matched to a gene: 7. CDR3 size: 15 residues. Per the germline V gene, CDR1 is SGDLS and CDR2 is YYNGEE. The CDR3 DNA follows: TGTGCCAGCAGCCCGACGGGACAGGTCAATTCACCCCTCCACTTT. This sequence encodes CASSPTGQVNSPLHF.

The rearrangement joins TRBV7-9 to TRBJ2-1, with 10 bases lining up with TRBD2. V trimming: 6 bases; J trimming: 4 bases; junction bases outside the gene matches: 0. The CDR3 length is 13 residues. Germline V CDR1 and CDR2: SEHNR, FQNEAQ (reference sequence). The CDR3, as DNA: TGTGCCAGCAGACTAGCGGGGTACAATGAGCAGTTCTTC. Encoded protein: CASRLAGYNEQFF.